This TCR beta chain is from a study of cytomegalovirus exposure and HLA in healthy donors. This PCR relied on a set of 60 Vbeta primers and 13 Jbeta primers. Libraries were prepared by immunoSEQ multiplex PCR; TCRdb keeps only in-frame clonotypes and omits some of them. The sample consists of about 220,000 clones, 60% to 80% of them appearing once. About this clone itself: Its target is not known.

V lost 4 bases and J 5 bases, leaving 17 bases between the germline ends. This CDR3 is 15 amino acids long. Germline V gives CDR1 SGHNT, CDR2 YENEEA. Whole-study results and caveats: Analyzed later, association rates of TCRs varied across HLA loci, with DRB1 most and HLA-C fewest. Rarity characterized most TCR sequences, yet some public TCRs appeared in many donors.

The sample consisted of PBMCs. The V call is TRBV11-3, the J call TRBJ2-5; the D gene is possibly TRBD2 (5 bases). This TCR was sampled from a woman aged 30 to 39 in good health and CMV-seronegative. CDR3: CASSSPTGLSETQYF. In DNA, the CDR3 is TGTGCCAGCAGCTCTCCGACTGGACTTTCGGAGACCCAGTACTTC. Looking up the rest from reference TRBV11-3 and TRBJ2-5 gives the full variable domain: EAGVVQSPRYKIIEKKQPVAFWCNPISGHNTLYWYLQNLGQGPELLIRYENEEAVDDSQLPKDRFSAERLKGVDSTLKIQPAELGDSAVYLCASSSPTGLSETQYFGPGTRLLVL.